The rows below give T cell receptor beta chains drawn from one sample of a study of cytomegalovirus exposure and HLA in healthy donors. Data came from immunoSEQ multiplex PCR; TCRdb stores just in-frame clones and leaves some out. The sample contains about 140,000 clones, around 80% of which appear only once. Input material: PBMCs. The source of these receptors is a man aged 30 to 45 in good health. CDR3s include the opening cysteine and the closing phenylalanine or tryptophan. The D gene is left open where the match is weak. The listing skips clone size in some rows; elsewhere it reads once, few, many or a size class.

v_call: TRBV10-3
j_call: TRBJ2-4
clone_size: -
d_call: TRBD1
cdr3_nt: TGTGCCAGCAGTGAAGAGGGGACAGGGGCCAAAAACATTCAGTACTTC
cdr3_aa: CASSEEGTGAKNIQYF

v_call: TRBV7-3
j_call: TRBJ1-5
clone_size: -
d_call: -
cdr3_nt: TGTGCCAGCAGCCCCAGACAGGATAGCAATCAGCCCCAGCATTTT
cdr3_aa: CASSPRQDSNQPQHF

v_call: TRBV28
j_call: TRBJ2-1
clone_size: -
d_call: TRBD1
cdr3_nt: TGTGCCAGCAGTCTGGTGGGACAGAGCTCCTACAATGAGCAGTTCTTC
cdr3_aa: CASSLVGQSSYNEQFF

v_call: TRBV28
j_call: TRBJ1-3
clone_size: -
d_call: -
cdr3_nt: TGTGCCAGCACCCCCACCGGGGGGGGGAAAGGAAACACCATATATTTT
cdr3_aa: CASTPTGGGKGNTIYF

v_call: TRBV5-1
j_call: TRBJ2-1
clone_size: once
d_call: TRBD2
cdr3_nt: TGCGCCAGCAGCCCCCCGGGACTAGCGGGAGGTTACAATGAGCAGTTCTTC
cdr3_aa: CASSPPGLAGGYNEQFF

v_call: TRBV28
j_call: TRBJ1-1
clone_size: -
d_call: TRBD1
cdr3_nt: TGTGCCAGCAGACCCGGGACAGGGACCATGAACACTGAAGCTTTCTTT
cdr3_aa: CASRPGTGTMNTEAFF

v_call: TRBV28
j_call: TRBJ2-7
clone_size: once
d_call: TRBD2
cdr3_nt: TGTGCCAGCAGCCAACAGGCTAGCGGGAACCGCCGGTACTTC
cdr3_aa: CASSQQASGNRRYF

v_call: TRBV2
j_call: TRBJ1-5
clone_size: -
d_call: TRBD1
cdr3_nt: TGTGCCAGCAGTCGGGAGACAGGGGGCAATCAGCCCCAGCATTTT
cdr3_aa: CASSRETGGNQPQHF

v_call: TRBV5-4
j_call: TRBJ1-2
clone_size: -
d_call: TRBD1
cdr3_nt: TGTGCCAGCAGCTTACCTCCAGGGGGGACCTATGGCTACACCTTC
cdr3_aa: CASSLPPGGTYGYTF

v_call: TRBV9
j_call: TRBJ2-7
clone_size: -
d_call: TRBD2
cdr3_nt: TGTGCCAGCAGCGTAGGCGGGAGTAACTACGAGCAGTACTTC
cdr3_aa: CASSVGGSNYEQYF

v_call: TRBV30
j_call: TRBJ2-3
clone_size: -
d_call: -
cdr3_nt: TGTGCCTGGAGGCGTAGCGGACGCACAGATACGCAGTATTTT
cdr3_aa: CAWRRSGRTDTQYF

v_call: TRBV9
j_call: TRBJ2-1
clone_size: -
d_call: TRBD2
cdr3_nt: TGTGCCAGCAGCCAAACTAGCGGGACAAACAATGAGCAGTTCTTC
cdr3_aa: CASSQTSGTNNEQFF

v_call: TRBV5-6
j_call: TRBJ2-7
clone_size: -
d_call: TRBD2
cdr3_nt: TGTGCCAGCAGCCCTACAGGACTAGCGGGAGTGTACGAGCAGTACTTC
cdr3_aa: CASSPTGLAGVYEQYF

v_call: TRBV6-6
j_call: TRBJ2-7
clone_size: -
d_call: TRBD2
cdr3_nt: TGTGCCAGCAGTTTTACTAGCGGAACCTCCTACGAGCAGTACTTC
cdr3_aa: CASSFTSGTSYEQYF

v_call: TRBV11-2
j_call: TRBJ2-7
clone_size: -
d_call: -
cdr3_nt: TGTGCCAGCAGCTTACCCCTCTACGAGCAGTACTTC
cdr3_aa: CASSLPLYEQYF

v_call: TRBV4-1
j_call: TRBJ2-1
clone_size: -
d_call: -
cdr3_nt: TGCGCCAGCAGCCAAGGAGGTGTCTCCTACAATGAGCAGTTCTTC
cdr3_aa: CASSQGGVSYNEQFF

v_call: TRBV11-2
j_call: TRBJ2-3
clone_size: -
d_call: -
cdr3_nt: TGTGCCAGCAGCACTACGGGGACAGATACGCAGTATTTT
cdr3_aa: CASSTTGTDTQYF

v_call: TRBV29-1
j_call: TRBJ2-5
clone_size: -
d_call: -
cdr3_nt: TGCAGCGTCGACCCCGCGGGTGGGGAGACCCAGTACTTC
cdr3_aa: CSVDPAGGETQYF

v_call: TRBV12-5
j_call: TRBJ1-2
clone_size: once
d_call: TRBD1
cdr3_nt: TGTGCTAGTGGTTTGGACAGGACAGGGGTCGACTATGGCTACACCTTC
cdr3_aa: CASGLDRTGVDYGYTF

v_call: TRBV10-2
j_call: TRBJ2-1
clone_size: -
d_call: -
cdr3_nt: TGCGCCAGCAGTGAGACTACCTACAATGAGCAGTTCTTC
cdr3_aa: CASSETTYNEQFF

v_call: TRBV19
j_call: TRBJ1-1
clone_size: -
d_call: TRBD1
cdr3_nt: TGTGCCAGTAGCTTGCCAGGGGGGAACACTGAAGCTTTCTTT
cdr3_aa: CASSLPGGNTEAFF

v_call: TRBV19
j_call: TRBJ2-3
clone_size: -
d_call: -
cdr3_nt: TGTGCCAGTCGAGGAAGTGGCACAGATACGCAGTATTTT
cdr3_aa: CASRGSGTDTQYF

v_call: TRBV5-5
j_call: TRBJ2-7
clone_size: -
d_call: -
cdr3_nt: TGTGCCAGCAGCCCCCTGAGAGTCACCGACGAGCAGTACTTC
cdr3_aa: CASSPLRVTDEQYF

v_call: TRBV28
j_call: TRBJ1-4
clone_size: -
d_call: -
cdr3_nt: TGTGCCAGCCTTGCCGGGGTTAATGAAAAACTGTTTTTT
cdr3_aa: CASLAGVNEKLFF

v_call: TRBV5-1
j_call: TRBJ2-2
clone_size: -
d_call: -
cdr3_nt: TGCGCCAGCAGCGCGGGTTTAATGGTCGGGGAGCTGTTTTTT
cdr3_aa: CASSAGLMVGELFF

v_call: TRBV28
j_call: TRBJ2-2
clone_size: -
d_call: -
cdr3_nt: TGTGCCAGCAGTTCCTCCCGGGGGGCCACCGGGGAGCTGTTTTTT
cdr3_aa: CASSSSRGATGELFF

v_call: TRBV28
j_call: TRBJ1-1
clone_size: -
d_call: TRBD1
cdr3_nt: TGTGCCAGCATGGGTTTACAGGGGGGCACTGAAGCTTTCTTT
cdr3_aa: CASMGLQGGTEAFF

v_call: TRBV7-2
j_call: TRBJ1-2
clone_size: -
d_call: -
cdr3_nt: TGTGCCAGCAGCCCGGGTGGCGGCTCCTATGGCTACACCTTC
cdr3_aa: CASSPGGGSYGYTF

v_call: TRBV19
j_call: TRBJ2-7
clone_size: -
d_call: -
cdr3_nt: TGTGCCAGTAGTATCGGAGGGAACGAGCAGTACTTC
cdr3_aa: CASSIGGNEQYF

v_call: TRBV19
j_call: TRBJ1-5
clone_size: -
d_call: -
cdr3_nt: TGTGCCAGCCGAGAGAGATGGGCAGGGATGAGCAATCAGCCCCAGCATTTT
cdr3_aa: CASRERWAGMSNQPQHF

v_call: TRBV4-1
j_call: TRBJ2-6
clone_size: -
d_call: -
cdr3_nt: TGCGCCAGCAGCCGCCCCGGAGTCTCGGGGGCCAACGTCCTGACTTTC
cdr3_aa: CASSRPGVSGANVLTF

v_call: TRBV28
j_call: TRBJ1-2
clone_size: -
d_call: TRBD1
cdr3_nt: TGTGCCAGCAGTGTCACGACAGGGTCCACTAACTATGGCTACACCTTC
cdr3_aa: CASSVTTGSTNYGYTF

v_call: TRBV30
j_call: TRBJ1-5
clone_size: -
d_call: -
cdr3_nt: TGTGCCTTTCGGACCCCGGGGGGCGAACTCAATCAGCCCCAGCATTTT
cdr3_aa: CAFRTPGGELNQPQHF

v_call: TRBV28
j_call: TRBJ2-1
clone_size: few
d_call: -
cdr3_nt: TGTGCCAGCAGTTTGAGAGGGGAGGCAGATGAGCAGTTCTTC
cdr3_aa: CASSLRGEADEQFF

v_call: TRBV18
j_call: TRBJ2-1
clone_size: -
d_call: -
cdr3_nt: TGTGCCAGCTCGCCTACCGGGACTTCATCCCGCGGTGAGCAGTTCTTC
cdr3_aa: CASSPTGTSSRGEQFF

v_call: TRBV30
j_call: TRBJ2-7
clone_size: -
d_call: -
cdr3_nt: TGTGCCTGGAGTGTAAACAGAGCCTACGAGCAGTACTTC
cdr3_aa: CAWSVNRAYEQYF

v_call: TRBV19
j_call: TRBJ2-4
clone_size: -
d_call: TRBD2
cdr3_nt: TGTGCCAGTAGTATCTGGGACCTCGGGGGGGAGGGTAACATTCAGTACTTC
cdr3_aa: CASSIWDLGGEGNIQYF

v_call: TRBV19
j_call: TRBJ1-2
clone_size: once
d_call: TRBD1
cdr3_nt: TGTGCCAGTATCGGGCAGAGACAGGGCACGGACGGCTACACCTTC
cdr3_aa: CASIGQRQGTDGYTF

v_call: TRBV9
j_call: TRBJ2-7
clone_size: -
d_call: -
cdr3_nt: TGTGCCAGCGGAGGGACCTCCGCCTACGAGCAGTACTTC
cdr3_aa: CASGGTSAYEQYF

v_call: TRBV7-6
j_call: TRBJ1-5
clone_size: -
d_call: -
cdr3_nt: TGTGCCAGCAGCCCCCGAACAGGGTCGTACAACAATCAGCCCCAGCATTTT
cdr3_aa: CASSPRTGSYNNQPQHF

v_call: TRBV7-9
j_call: TRBJ1-2
clone_size: -
d_call: -
cdr3_nt: TGTGCCAGCAGTCCTGGACAGAACTATGGCTACACCTTC
cdr3_aa: CASSPGQNYGYTF

v_call: TRBV12-5
j_call: TRBJ2-7
clone_size: once
d_call: -
cdr3_nt: TGTGCTAGTGGTTTGGTCCCGGGACACCACTACGAGCAGTACTTC
cdr3_aa: CASGLVPGHHYEQYF

v_call: TRBV18
j_call: TRBJ2-1
clone_size: -
d_call: -
cdr3_nt: TGTGCCAGCTCACCGATGACTAGTTACTCCAATGAGCAGTTCTTC
cdr3_aa: CASSPMTSYSNEQFF

v_call: TRBV5-4
j_call: TRBJ1-4
clone_size: once
d_call: -
cdr3_nt: TGTGCCAGCAGCTTGGACACAGGGTCGGGTGAAAAACTGTTTTTT
cdr3_aa: CASSLDTGSGEKLFF

v_call: TRBV27
j_call: TRBJ2-2
clone_size: -
d_call: TRBD2
cdr3_nt: TGTGCCAGCAGTCCCGGGACTAGCGGGAGTGGGACCGGGGAGCTGTTTTTT
cdr3_aa: CASSPGTSGSGTGELFF

v_call: TRBV7-9
j_call: TRBJ2-7
clone_size: -
d_call: TRBD1
cdr3_nt: TGTTCCAGCAGCTCACTAACCGGGACAGGGTTCGGCGAGCAGTACTTC
cdr3_aa: CSSSSLTGTGFGEQYF

v_call: TRBV14
j_call: TRBJ2-5
clone_size: -
d_call: -
cdr3_nt: TGTGCCAGCAGCCAAATAGGGAGATGGCTAGAGACCCAGTACTTC
cdr3_aa: CASSQIGRWLETQYF

v_call: TRBV28
j_call: TRBJ1-1
clone_size: -
d_call: TRBD1
cdr3_nt: TGTGCCAGCAGTGGGGTGACAGGGTTTAACACTGAAGCTTTCTTT
cdr3_aa: CASSGVTGFNTEAFF

v_call: TRBV6-6
j_call: TRBJ2-7
clone_size: -
d_call: TRBD1
cdr3_nt: TGTGCCAGCAGCCAGGACAGGAAATCCTACGAGCAGTACTTC
cdr3_aa: CASSQDRKSYEQYF

v_call: TRBV2
j_call: TRBJ1-6
clone_size: -
d_call: TRBD1
cdr3_nt: TGTGCCAGCAGTGAAAGACAGGGGAACTCACCCCTCCACTTT
cdr3_aa: CASSERQGNSPLHF

v_call: TRBV4-2
j_call: TRBJ2-1
clone_size: -
d_call: TRBD2
cdr3_nt: TGTGCCAGCAGCCAATCCGCGGTGACTAGCGGAAACAATGAGCAGTTCTTC
cdr3_aa: CASSQSAVTSGNNEQFF

v_call: TRBV6-5
j_call: TRBJ2-2
clone_size: -
d_call: TRBD2
cdr3_nt: TGTGCCAGCAGTTACTCCTCGGGAGGGCCGTCCGGGGAGCTGTTTTTT
cdr3_aa: CASSYSSGGPSGELFF

v_call: TRBV18
j_call: TRBJ1-1
clone_size: -
d_call: -
cdr3_nt: TGTGCCAGCTCACCACTTGGGGCAGGGGAAAAGAACACTGAAGCTTTCTTT
cdr3_aa: CASSPLGAGEKNTEAFF

v_call: TRBV7-9
j_call: TRBJ2-1
clone_size: -
d_call: -
cdr3_nt: TGTGCCAGCAGCTCCCCAAAAGTCGGTCTTTCCTACAATGAGCAGTTCTTC
cdr3_aa: CASSSPKVGLSYNEQFF

v_call: TRBV18
j_call: TRBJ2-7
clone_size: once
d_call: -
cdr3_nt: TGTGCCAGCTCACCAAACCCACAGGGCTCCTACGAGCAGTACTTC
cdr3_aa: CASSPNPQGSYEQYF

v_call: TRBV4-3
j_call: TRBJ2-5
clone_size: -
d_call: -
cdr3_nt: TGCGCCAGCAGCCAAGAGGGCTACCAAGAGACCCAGTACTTC
cdr3_aa: CASSQEGYQETQYF

v_call: TRBV5-5
j_call: TRBJ1-1
clone_size: -
d_call: -
cdr3_nt: TGTGCCAGCAGCTTCGCAGAAGATGTAAAAGCTTTCTTT
cdr3_aa: CASSFAEDVKAFF

v_call: TRBV9
j_call: TRBJ1-4
clone_size: -
d_call: -
cdr3_nt: TGTGCCAGCAGCGTCGGAAACTTAGGGGGAAATGAAAAACTGTTTTTT
cdr3_aa: CASSVGNLGGNEKLFF

v_call: TRBV6-5
j_call: TRBJ1-2
clone_size: -
d_call: TRBD1
cdr3_nt: TGTGCCAGCAGTTACTTGGGACAGCGCTACACCTTC
cdr3_aa: CASSYLGQRYTF

v_call: TRBV27
j_call: TRBJ2-1
clone_size: -
d_call: TRBD2
cdr3_nt: TGTGCCAGCAGCCCACCCCCTAGGGACATAGCGGGAAGGTACAATGAGCAGTTCTTC
cdr3_aa: CASSPPPRDIAGRYNEQFF